The 22 T cell receptor beta chains given below trace back to one sample, sequenced in a study of blood T cells in healthy people across ages. Using a J-beta primer mix together with a sample-barcoded 5' primer, a second PCR was run for roughly 7 to 12 cycles. TCRdb recomputed calls from the 5' RACE reads with MiXCR, one row per CDR3 protein. Of roughly 1.5 million distinct CDR3 sequences in the sample, roughly two fifths were seen once. Sequenced material: blood. The receptors come from a woman aged 18-29 years in good health.

This clonotype has a handful of counts. V usage is TRBV5-1 and J usage is TRBJ2-5, with TRBD1 identical over 8 bases. CDR1 is SGHRS, CDR2 YFSETQ, per germline. The V gene end was trimmed by 5 bases and the J gene end by 11 bases; junction bases not matched to a gene: 17. The CDR3 has 15 residues. The CDR3 spells CASRRQGSTLGEQYF. CDR3 nucleotides: TGCGCCAGCAGACGACAGGGGAGTACTCTCGGTGAGCAGTACTTC.

As regards this clonotype: An end of the junction differs from the germline gene, which may be a read error. The chain is built from TRBV6-4 and TRBJ2-3, with 11 bases fitting TRBD2. Germline-derived CDR1 and CDR2 are MRHNA and SNTAGT. The length of the CDR3 is 15 residues. CDR3 nucleotides: TGTGCCAGCAGTGACTCTGTAGCGGGGGGGGATACGCGGTATTTT. Translating it yields CASSDSVAGGDTRYF.

This clonotype was counted between two and nine times. This chain uses TRBV5-1 with TRBJ2-2, with D possibly being TRBD1 (6 bases). The V end lost 2 bases, the J end lost 5 bases, and 19 bases lay between the germline ends. The V gene's germline CDR1 is SGHRS and CDR2 YFSETQ. CDR3 size: 17 residues. CDR3 sequence (DNA): TGCGCCAGCAGCTTAGGTGTACTAACCACAGGGACCGGGGAGCTGTTTTTT. This encodes CASSLGVLTTGTGELFF.

The chain has TRBV7-9 and TRBJ2-1; the D call may be TRBD1 or TRBD2 (5 bases each). The J call is uncertain, as TRBJ2-7 better fits the DNA end. The germline V gene has CDR1 SEHNR and CDR2 FQNEAQ (reference sequence). CDR3 size: 16 residues. The CDR3 DNA reads TGTGCCAGCAGCGTCCGGGACGCCAGCTCCTACAATGAGCAGTACTTC. This translates into CASSVRDASSYNEQYF.

The rearrangement uses TRBV3-1 and TRBJ2-3, with TRBD2 matching over 13 bases. Germline V CDR1 and CDR2: LGHDT, YNNKEL (reference sequence). CDR3 size: 19 residues. V gave up 0 bases and J gave up 0 bases; unmatched junction bases: 6. CDR3 in amino acids: CASSQDGLAGAASTDTQYF. The CDR3 DNA is TGTGCCAGCAGCCAAGACGGACTAGCGGGAGCCGCTAGCACAGATACGCAGTATTTT.

This clonotype has a handful of counts. V gene TRBV25-1 combines with J gene TRBJ2-6, with D perhaps given as TRBD1 or TRBD2 (5 bases each). V was pared by 0 bases and J by 14 bases, with 11 bases between. The germline V gene has CDR1 MGHDK and CDR2 SYGVNS. The CDR3 totals 13 residues. CDR3 in DNA: TGTGCCAGCAGTGAATATGAGGGACCCTTCCTGACTTTC. Its translation: CASSEYEGPFLTF.

The chain combines TRBV20-1 with TRBJ2-4; 11 positions agree with TRBD2. Matching the DNA end better, TRBJ2-7 makes the J call doubtful. The CDR3 extends over 14 amino acids. Germline lookup yields CDR1 DFQATT and CDR2 SNEGSKA (reference sequence). The chain's CDR3 is CSATATSGAYEQYF. The CDR3 DNA sequence: TGCAGTGCTACCGCGACTAGCGGGGCCTACGAGCAGTACTTC.

The chain has TRBV7-9 and TRBJ1-2, with a weak D call TRBD1 (6 bases). CDR1 is SEHNR, CDR2 FQNEAQ, per germline (reference sequence). This CDR3 is built from 15 residues. The V end was cut by 0 bases, the J end by 3 bases, with 11 bases between. The CDR3 region is CASSLASQGHYGYTF. CDR3 nucleotide sequence: TGTGCCAGCAGCTTAGCGTCACAGGGACACTATGGCTACACCTTC.

The chain recombines TRBV5-5 with TRBJ1-4; unclear D gene. V was shortened by 6 bases and J by 8 bases, with 20 bases between the two germline ends. The germline V gene encodes CDR1 SGHKS and CDR2 YYEKEE (reference sequence). This CDR3 contains 15 residues. In DNA form, the CDR3 reads TGTGCCAGCAACGCCGAAGGGATTGGTCGCGAAAAACTGTTTTTT. Amino acids: CASNAEGIGREKLFF.

The DNA of the CDR3 is TGCAGTGCTAGAGTCGGAGGATCTGGGCGCAATCAGCCCCAGCATTTT. Residues: CSARVGGSGRNQPQHF. This chain connects TRBV20-1 to TRBJ1-5; the D is unclear. Germline V gene sequence: CDR1 DFQATT, CDR2 SNEGSKA (reference sequence). V lost 1 base and J 2 bases, leaving 15 bases between the germline ends. This CDR3 is 16 amino acids long.

This clonotype was detected ten times or more. One end of the junction fails to match germline, which may point to a read error. This chain joins TRBV5-1 and TRBJ2-7; D is perhaps TRBD2 (6 bases). The germline V gene has CDR1 SGHRS and CDR2 YFSETQ. This CDR3 comprises 13 residues. The CDR3 nucleotides read TGTGCCAGCAGCTTAGCGACTAGCTACGAGCAGTACTTC. Translation gives CASSLATSYEQYF. Drawing the rest from reference TRBV5-1 and TRBJ2-7, the complete variable domain is KAGVTQTPRYLIKTRGQQVTLSCSPISGHRSVSWYQQTPGQGLQFLFEYFSETQRNKGNFPGRFSGRQFSNSRSEMNVSTLELGDSALYLCASSLATSYEQYFGPGTRLTVT.

The rearrangement uses TRBV20-1 and TRBJ1-3; D remains ambiguous. The germline V and J ends were trimmed by 2 bases and 0 bases, with 2 bases remaining between them. Germline CDR1 is DFQATT and CDR2 is SNEGSKA (reference sequence). CDR3 size: 12 residues. The CDR3 loop reads CSARSSGNTIYF. DNA for the CDR3: TGCAGTGCTAGAAGCTCTGGAAACACCATATATTTT.

This clonotype occurred once. V gene TRBV2 combines with J gene TRBJ1-1, with a weak D call TRBD1 (5 bases). Germline CDR1 and CDR2: SNHLY and FYNNEI. This CDR3 contains 14 residues. Deletions cut 3 bases from V and 6 bases from J, with 14 bases between. The CDR3 nucleotides are TGTGCCAGCAGTGACAGGGATATCTCCCCTGAAGCTTTCTTT. Protein product: CASSDRDISPEAFF.

Many counts were recorded for this clonotype. The rearrangement links TRBV7-2 to TRBJ2-5; 7 positions match TRBD1. From germline, CDR1 is SGHTA and CDR2 FQGNSA. The CDR3 has 13 amino acids. Germline trimming cut 5 bases from V and 3 bases from J; bases unmatched to any gene: 3. The CDR3: CASSVDREETQYF. CDR3 bases: TGTGCCAGCAGCGTAGACAGGGAAGAGACCCAGTACTTC.

The rearrangement joins TRBV6-5 to TRBJ2-5; D might be TRBD2 (5 bases). Germline V gene lookup returns CDR1 MNHEY and CDR2 SVGAGI. There are 13 residues in the CDR3. Trimming cost V 5 bases and J 3 bases, with 10 bases left between them. Written as DNA, the CDR3 is TGTGCCAGCAGTGACCTCGGGGAAGAGACCCAGTACTTC. It encodes CASSDLGEETQYF.

This clonotype was counted only a few times. The rearrangement links TRBV12-3 or TRBV12-4 to TRBJ1-5; D gene unclear. The CDR3 consists of 14 residues. The germline V and J ends were trimmed by 6 bases and 2 bases, with 11 bases remaining between them. CDR3 sequence: CASSRQYGNQPQHF. The CDR3 DNA sequence: TGTGCCAGCAGCCGCCAGTATGGCAATCAGCCCCAGCATTTT.

With respect to this clonotype: One junction end does not reproduce the germline sequence, and a read error may be involved. The CDR3 reads CAGSPDRVILYNEQFF. CDR3 nucleotide sequence: TGTGCCGGCAGTCCGGACAGGGTGATTCTCTACAATGAGCAGTTCTTC. The rearrangement links TRBV7-8 to TRBJ2-1, with 8 positions matching TRBD1. Germline V CDR1 and CDR2: SGHVS, FQNEAQ. The CDR3 is 16 residues long.

This chain uses TRBV5-1 with TRBJ2-3; weak D call: TRBD2 (5 bases). The CDR3 has 14 residues. Germline assignment: CDR1 SGHRS and CDR2 YFSETQ. V lost 4 bases, J lost 6 bases, and 15 bases lay in between. Written as DNA, the CDR3 is TGCGCCAGCAGCAATGACGGGGTTCAGGATACGCAGTATTTT. This codes for CASSNDGVQDTQYF. Full variable domain (rest looked up from reference TRBV5-1 and TRBJ2-3): KAGVTQTPRYLIKTRGQQVTLSCSPISGHRSVSWYQQTPGQGLQFLFEYFSETQRNKGNFPGRFSGRQFSNSRSEMNVSTLELGDSALYLCASSNDGVQDTQYFGPGTRLTVL.

The chain combines TRBV15 with TRBJ1-1; no firm D call. CDR1 and CDR2 (germline): LNHNV, YYDKDF (reference sequence). The CDR3 has 15 residues. V gave up 0 bases and J gave up 4 bases, with 12 bases separating them. The CDR3: CATSRDRGFSTEAFF. In nucleotides, the CDR3 is TGTGCCACCAGCAGAGATCGGGGTTTTTCCACTGAAGCTTTCTTT. Complete variable domain (other parts from reference TRBV15 and TRBJ1-1): DAMVIQNPRYQVTQFGKPVTLSCSQTLNHNVMYWYQQKSSQAPKLLFHYYDKDFNNEADTPDNFQSRRPNTSFCFLDIRSPGLGDTAMYLCATSRDRGFSTEAFFGQGTRLTVV.

This clonotype was counted between two and nine times. The chain has TRBV9 and TRBJ2-7, with D unresolved. The CDR3 loop spans 13 amino acids. Germline CDR1 and CDR2: SGDLS and YYNGEE. V shed 0 bases and J shed 5 bases, with 9 bases lying between them. The CDR3 bases are TGTGCCAGCAGCGTAGACCGATACCACGAGCAGTACTTC. Protein: CASSVDRYHEQYF.

This clonotype appeared a few times. The chain combines TRBV5-1 with TRBJ1-2; no reliable D call. The V end was cut by 4 bases, the J end by 5 bases, with 12 bases between. The CDR3 has 13 amino acids. Germline V gives CDR1 SGHRS, CDR2 YFSETQ. The CDR3 reads CASSATAAYGYTF. The CDR3 coding sequence is TGCGCCAGCAGCGCGACGGCTGCTTATGGCTACACCTTC.

This clonotype was counted only a few times. The chain joins TRBV7-9 to TRBJ2-3; D is perhaps TRBD1 or TRBD2 (5 bases each). The V gene's germline CDR1 is SEHNR and CDR2 FQNEAQ (reference sequence). Trimming shortened V by 4 bases and J by 9 bases, and 11 bases separated the two germline ends. The CDR3 length is 12 residues. The CDR3 sequence: CASSSQRGTQYF. CDR3 in DNA: TGTGCCAGCAGCTCTCAACGGGGCACGCAGTATTTT.